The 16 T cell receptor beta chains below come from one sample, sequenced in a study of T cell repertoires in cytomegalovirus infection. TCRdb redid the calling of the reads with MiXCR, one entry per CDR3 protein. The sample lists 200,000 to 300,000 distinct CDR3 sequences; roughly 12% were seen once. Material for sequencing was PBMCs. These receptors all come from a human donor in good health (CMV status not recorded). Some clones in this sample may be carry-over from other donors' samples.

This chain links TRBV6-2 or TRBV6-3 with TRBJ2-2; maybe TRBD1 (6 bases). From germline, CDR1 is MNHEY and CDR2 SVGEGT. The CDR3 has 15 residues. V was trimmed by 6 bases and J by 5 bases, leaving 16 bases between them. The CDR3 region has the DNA TGTGCCAGCAGGAAACAGGGAGCCCAGACCGGGGAGCTGTTTTTT. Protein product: CASRKQGAQTGELFF.

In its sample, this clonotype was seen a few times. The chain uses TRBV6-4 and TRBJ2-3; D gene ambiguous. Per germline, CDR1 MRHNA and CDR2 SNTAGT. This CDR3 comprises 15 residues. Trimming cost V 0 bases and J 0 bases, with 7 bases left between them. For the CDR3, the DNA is TGTGCCAGCAGTGACTCGGGCCACAGCACAGATACGCAGTATTTT. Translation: CASSDSGHSTDTQYF.

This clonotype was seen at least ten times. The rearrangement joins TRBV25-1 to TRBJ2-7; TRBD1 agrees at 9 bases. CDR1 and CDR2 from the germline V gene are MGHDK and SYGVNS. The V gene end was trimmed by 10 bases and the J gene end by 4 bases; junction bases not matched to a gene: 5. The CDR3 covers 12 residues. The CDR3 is CATSGTGYEQYF. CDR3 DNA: TGTGCCACCTCCGGGACAGGGTACGAGCAGTACTTC.

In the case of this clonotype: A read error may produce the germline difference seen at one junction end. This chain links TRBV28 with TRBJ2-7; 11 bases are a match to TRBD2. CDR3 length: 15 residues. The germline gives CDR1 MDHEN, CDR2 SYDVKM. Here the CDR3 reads CASNLRGLAGGEQYF. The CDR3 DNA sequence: TGTGCCAGCAATTTAAGGGGTCTAGCGGGAGGCGAGCAGTACTTC.

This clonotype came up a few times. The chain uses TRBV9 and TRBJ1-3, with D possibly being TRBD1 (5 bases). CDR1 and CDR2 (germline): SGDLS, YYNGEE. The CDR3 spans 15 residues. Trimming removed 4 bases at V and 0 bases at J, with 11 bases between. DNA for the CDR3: TGTGCCAGCAGCCCCGGGGCTATCTCTGGAAACACCATATATTTT. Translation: CASSPGAISGNTIYF.

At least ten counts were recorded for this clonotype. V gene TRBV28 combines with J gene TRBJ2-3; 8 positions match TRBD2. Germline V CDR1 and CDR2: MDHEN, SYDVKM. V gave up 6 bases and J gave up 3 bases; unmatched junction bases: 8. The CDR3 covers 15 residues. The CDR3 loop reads CASSQAGAGTDTQYF. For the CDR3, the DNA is TGTGCCAGCAGCCAAGCGGGAGCGGGGACAGATACGCAGTATTTT.

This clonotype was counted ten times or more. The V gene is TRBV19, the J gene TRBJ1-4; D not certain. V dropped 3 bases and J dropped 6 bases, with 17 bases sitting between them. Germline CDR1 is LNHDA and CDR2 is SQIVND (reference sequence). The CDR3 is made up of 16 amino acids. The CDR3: CASSMASLHADEKLFF. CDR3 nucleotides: TGTGCCAGTAGTATGGCATCGCTTCATGCTGATGAAAAACTGTTTTTT.

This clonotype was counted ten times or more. The CDR3 coding sequence is TGTGCCAGCAGCCAGTTGCAGCGGGAGGGAACCCACGAGCAGTACTTC. Its protein is CASSQLQREGTHEQYF. The chain recombines TRBV14 with TRBJ2-7, with 10 bases fitting TRBD2. Per germline, CDR1 SGHDN and CDR2 FVKESK. Unmatched junction bases numbered 10, after V lost 3 bases and J lost 5 bases. The CDR3 is made up of 16 amino acids.

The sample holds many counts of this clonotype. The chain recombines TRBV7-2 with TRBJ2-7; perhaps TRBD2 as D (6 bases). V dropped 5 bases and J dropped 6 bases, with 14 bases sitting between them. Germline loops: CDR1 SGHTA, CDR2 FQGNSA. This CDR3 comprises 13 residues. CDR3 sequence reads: CASSPRDSAEQYF. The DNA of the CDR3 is TGTGCCAGCAGCCCCCGGGACTCGGCCGAGCAGTACTTC. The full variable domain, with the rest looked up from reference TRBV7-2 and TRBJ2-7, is GAGVSQSPSNKVTEKGKDVELRCDPISGHTALYWYRQSLGQGLEFLIYFQGNSAPDKSGLPSDRFSAERTGGSVSTLTIQRTQQEDSAVYLCASSPRDSAEQYFGPGTRLTVT.

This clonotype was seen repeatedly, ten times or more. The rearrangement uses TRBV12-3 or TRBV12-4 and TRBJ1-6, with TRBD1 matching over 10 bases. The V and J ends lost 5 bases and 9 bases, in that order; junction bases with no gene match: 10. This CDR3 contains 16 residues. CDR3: CASSLTGTGALSPLHF. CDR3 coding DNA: TGTGCCAGCAGTCTAACCGGGACAGGGGCACTTTCACCCCTCCACTTT.

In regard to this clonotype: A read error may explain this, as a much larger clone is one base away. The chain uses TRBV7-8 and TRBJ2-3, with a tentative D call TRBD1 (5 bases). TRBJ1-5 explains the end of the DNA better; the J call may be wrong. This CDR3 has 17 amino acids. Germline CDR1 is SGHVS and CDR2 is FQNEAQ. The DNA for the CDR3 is TGTGCCAGCAGCTTGATTAGCGGGGGAGCAAATGGAGATACGCAGCATTTT. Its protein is CASSLISGGANGDTQHF.

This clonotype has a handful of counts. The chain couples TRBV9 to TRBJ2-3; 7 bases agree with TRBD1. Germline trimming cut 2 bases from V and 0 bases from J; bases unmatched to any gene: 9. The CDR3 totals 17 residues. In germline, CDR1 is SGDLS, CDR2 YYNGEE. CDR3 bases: TGTGCCAGCAGCGTGGGGACAGTAACGACTAGCACAGATACGCAGTATTTT. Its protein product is CASSVGTVTTSTDTQYF.

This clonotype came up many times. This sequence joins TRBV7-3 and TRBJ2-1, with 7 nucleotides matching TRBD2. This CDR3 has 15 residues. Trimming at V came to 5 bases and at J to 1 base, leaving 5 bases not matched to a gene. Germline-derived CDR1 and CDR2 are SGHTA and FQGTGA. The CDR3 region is CASSKTSTSYNEQFF. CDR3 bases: TGTGCCAGCAGCAAGACTAGCACGTCCTACAATGAGCAGTTCTTC.

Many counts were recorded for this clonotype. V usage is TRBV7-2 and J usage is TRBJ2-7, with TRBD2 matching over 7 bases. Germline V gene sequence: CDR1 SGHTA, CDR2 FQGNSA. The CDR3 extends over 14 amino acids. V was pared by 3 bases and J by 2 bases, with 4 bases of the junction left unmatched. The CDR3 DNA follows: TGTGCCAGCAGCTTTATTGGGGGGGCCTACGAGCAGTACTTC. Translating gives CASSFIGGAYEQYF. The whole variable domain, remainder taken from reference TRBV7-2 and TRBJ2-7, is GAGVSQSPSNKVTEKGKDVELRCDPISGHTALYWYRQSLGQGLEFLIYFQGNSAPDKSGLPSDRFSAERTGGSVSTLTIQRTQQEDSAVYLCASSFIGGAYEQYFGPGTRLTVT.

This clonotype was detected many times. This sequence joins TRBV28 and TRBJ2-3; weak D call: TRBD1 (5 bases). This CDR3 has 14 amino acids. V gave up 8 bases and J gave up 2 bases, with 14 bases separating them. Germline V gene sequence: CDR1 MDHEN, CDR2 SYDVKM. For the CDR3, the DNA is TGTGCCAGCTTCCAGGGTCTTACCACAGATACGCAGTATTTT. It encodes CASFQGLTTDTQYF.

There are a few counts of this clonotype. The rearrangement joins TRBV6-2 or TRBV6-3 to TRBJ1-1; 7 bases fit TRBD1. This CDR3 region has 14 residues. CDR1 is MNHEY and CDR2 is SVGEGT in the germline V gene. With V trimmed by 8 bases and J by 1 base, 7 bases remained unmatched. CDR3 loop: CASLAWDRNTEAFF. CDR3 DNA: TGTGCCAGCCTTGCCTGGGACAGGAACACTGAAGCTTTCTTT.